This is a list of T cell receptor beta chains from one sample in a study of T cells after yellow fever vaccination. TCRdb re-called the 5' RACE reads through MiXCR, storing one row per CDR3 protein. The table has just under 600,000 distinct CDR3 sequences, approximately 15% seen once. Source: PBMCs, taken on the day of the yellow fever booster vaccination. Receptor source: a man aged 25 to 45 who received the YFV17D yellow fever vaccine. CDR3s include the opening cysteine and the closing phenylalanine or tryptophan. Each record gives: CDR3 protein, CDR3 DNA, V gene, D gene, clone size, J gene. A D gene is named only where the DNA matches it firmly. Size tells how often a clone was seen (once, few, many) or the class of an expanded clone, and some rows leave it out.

CASSFHPGQAGTGELFF,TGTGCCAGCAGTTTCCATCCGGGACAGGCTGGGACCGGGGAGCTGTTTTTT,TRBV12-3/TRBV12-4,TRBD1,few,TRBJ2-2
CASTPSGRANEQFF,TGTGCCAGCACCCCCAGCGGGAGGGCAAATGAGCAGTTCTTC,TRBV28,TRBD2,few,TRBJ2-1
CASSPQGSTEAFF,TGTGCCAGCAGCCCACAGGGTAGCACTGAAGCTTTCTTT,TRBV7-2,.,.,TRBJ1-1
CASSPLAGLSYEQYF,TGTGCCAGCAGCCCATTAGCGGGCCTCTCCTACGAGCAGTACTTC,TRBV9,TRBD2,.,TRBJ2-7
CASSLDGFRTQYF,TGTGCCAGCAGTTTAGATGGCTTCCGGACCCAGTACTTC,TRBV12-3/TRBV12-4,.,.,TRBJ2-5
CASKGTSVEETQYF,TGTGCCAGTAAGGGGACTAGCGTCGAGGAGACCCAGTACTTC,TRBV2,TRBD2,few,TRBJ2-5
CASSTSTTNNEQFF,TGTGCCAGCAGCACATCGACAACCAACAATGAGCAGTTCTTC,TRBV7-9,.,few,TRBJ2-1
CASSPRDTGWYEQYF,TGTGCCAGCAGCCCACGGGACACCGGGTGGTACGAGCAGTACTTC,TRBV21-1,.,few,TRBJ2-7
CASSVGGDSNQPQHF,TGTGCCAGCAGCGTAGGTGGGGATAGCAATCAGCCCCAGCATTTT,TRBV9,.,few,TRBJ1-5
CASSPSAGQGYGYTF,TGTGCCAGCAGCCCTAGCGCGGGACAGGGGTATGGCTACACCTTC,TRBV7-3,TRBD1,few,TRBJ1-2
CASSRPFTSGSSSSADTQYF,TGTGCCAGCAGCCGACCCTTCACTAGCGGGAGTTCGTCTTCGGCAGATACGCAGTATTTT,TRBV27,TRBD2,many,TRBJ2-3
CASSISGRRGETQYF,TGTGCCAGTAGTATTTCCGGGAGGAGGGGAGAGACCCAGTACTTC,TRBV19,TRBD2,few,TRBJ2-5
CASNNLAGGPLEQFF,TGTGCCAGCAATAACCTAGCGGGAGGGCCTCTTGAGCAGTTCTTC,TRBV6-1,TRBD2,.,TRBJ2-1
CASSKPPLARQREVGNEQFF,TGTGCCAGCAGCAAGCCCCCCCTGGCGAGGCAGCGGGAGGTTGGAAATGAGCAGTTCTTC,TRBV21-1,.,.,TRBJ2-1
CASSQDRDSPYEQYF,TGTGCCAGCAGCCAAGATAGGGACAGTCCCTACGAGCAGTACTTC,TRBV3-1,TRBD1,few,TRBJ2-7
CAWSVHGGVFYGYTF,TGTGCCTGGAGTGTCCACGGAGGGGTTTTCTATGGCTACACCTTC,TRBV30,.,few,TRBJ1-2
CASSQRLAGGPGQETQYF,TGTGCCAGCAGCCAACGACTAGCGGGAGGGCCTGGGCAAGAGACCCAGTACTTC,TRBV4-2,TRBD2,many,TRBJ2-5
CATSPRRLPFGSTGELFF,TGTGCCACCAGTCCCCGCCGGTTACCCTTCGGGTCCACCGGGGAGCTGTTTTTT,TRBV24-1,.,few,TRBJ2-2
CASSFGDRAREKLFF,TGTGCCAGCAGCTTTGGCGACAGGGCCCGGGAAAAACTGTTTTTT,TRBV7-2,TRBD1,.,TRBJ1-4
CCASLRLAGAGDTQYF,TGCTGTGCTAGTCTACGGCTAGCGGGAGCAGGAGATACGCAGTATTTT,TRBV20-1,TRBD2,.,TRBJ2-3
CSARAAMGDQPQHF,TGCAGTGCTAGAGCAGCGATGGGGGATCAGCCCCAGCATTTT,TRBV20-1,.,few,TRBJ1-5
CASSYRIVGGTQYF,TGTGCCAGCAGTTACCGCATTGTGGGTGGAACGCAGTATTTT,TRBV6-2/TRBV6-3,.,few,TRBJ2-3
CASSQSGISSYNEQFF,TGTGCCAGCTCACAGAGTGGGATAAGCTCCTACAATGAGCAGTTCTTC,TRBV18,.,few,TRBJ2-1
CAAQPPGNTEAFF,TGTGCCGCACAGCCGCCGGGGAACACTGAAGCTTTCTTT,TRBV10-3,.,.,TRBJ1-1
CAISATSGADTQYF,TGTGCCATCAGTGCCACTTCGGGGGCAGATACGCAGTATTTT,TRBV10-3,.,few,TRBJ2-3
CASTGAGNEQFF,TGTGCCAGCACCGGGGCTGGGAATGAGCAGTTCTTC,TRBV7-2,.,few,TRBJ2-1
CASSSSGEPTDTQYF,TGCGCCAGCAGCTCTAGCGGGGAGCCCACAGATACGCAGTATTTT,TRBV5-1,TRBD2,.,TRBJ2-3
CSATRLGISTDTQYF,TGCAGTGCCACAAGACTAGGGATAAGCACAGATACGCAGTATTTT,TRBV20-1,.,many,TRBJ2-3
CASSLAGWNTGELFF,TGCGCCAGCAGCTTAGCAGGGTGGAACACCGGGGAGCTGTTTTTT,TRBV5-1,.,.,TRBJ2-2
CASSARDPYGYTF,TGTGCCAGCAGTGCCAGGGACCCCTATGGCTACACCTTC,TRBV6-1,.,.,TRBJ1-2
CASSPPQGSEQYF,TGTGCCAGCTCACCACCGCAGGGAAGCGAGCAGTACTTC,TRBV18,.,few,TRBJ2-7
CASSPPGGTSARDEQFF,TGTGCCAGCAGCCCCCCCGGCGGGACTAGCGCTCGAGATGAGCAGTTCTTC,TRBV9,TRBD2,.,TRBJ2-1
CASSQDRGDEQYF,TGTGCCAGCAGCCAGGACAGGGGGGACGAGCAGTACTTC,TRBV7-2,TRBD1,many,TRBJ2-7
CAWALTIRIGEQFF,TGTGCCTGGGCGTTGACCATCAGGATTGGTGAGCAGTTCTTC,TRBV30,.,.,TRBJ2-1
CASSLTRGANIQYF,TGTGCCAGCAGTCTTACACGGGGTGCAAACATTCAGTACTTC,TRBV6-1,.,few,TRBJ2-4
CASSPIEGTVYEQYF,TGTGCCAGCAGCCCCATAGAGGGGACGGTCTACGAGCAGTACTTC,TRBV7-9,.,.,TRBJ2-7
CASSFEGALQPQHF,TGTGCCAGCAGTTTTGAGGGGGCTCTTCAGCCCCAGCATTTT,TRBV12-3/TRBV12-4,TRBD1,.,TRBJ1-5
CATSSQFSGANVLTF,TGTGCCACCAGCAGTCAGTTCTCTGGGGCCAACGTCCTGACTTTC,TRBV15,.,.,TRBJ2-6
CASSQRGEVQYF,TGTGCCAGCAGCCAAAGGGGGGAGGTGCAGTACTTC,TRBV14,.,many,TRBJ2-7
CASSHEGLASSYEQYF,TGTGCCAGCAGCCACGAAGGACTAGCGTCATCCTACGAGCAGTACTTC,TRBV27,TRBD2,.,TRBJ2-7
CASSRGGSSHEQFF,TGCGCCAGCAGCCGTGGCGGGAGTTCTCATGAGCAGTTCTTC,TRBV4-3,TRBD2,.,TRBJ2-1
CATSRDYQPQHF,TGTGCCACCAGCAGAGACTATCAGCCCCAGCATTTT,TRBV15,.,.,TRBJ1-5
CASSPPPGYYEQYF,TGTGCCAGCAGCCCACCACCGGGGTACTACGAGCAGTACTTC,TRBV28,.,.,TRBJ2-7
CASSHGTGIYEQYF,TGCGCCAGCAGCCACGGGACAGGGATCTACGAGCAGTACTTC,TRBV4-3,TRBD1,.,TRBJ2-7
CASCFTEASEQFF,TGTGCCAGCTGCTTTACGGAGGCGAGTGAGCAGTTCTTC,TRBV14,.,.,TRBJ2-1
CANSPGEGGELFF,TGTGCCAACTCGCCCGGAGAAGGCGGGGAGCTGTTTTTT,TRBV2,.,.,TRBJ2-2
CSARFGGDEQFF,TGCAGTGCTAGATTCGGGGGGGATGAGCAGTTCTTC,TRBV20-1,TRBD2,few,TRBJ2-1
CASSRDGTGSEQYF,TGTGCCAGCAGCCGGGATGGGACAGGGTCCGAGCAGTACTTC,TRBV5-4,TRBD1,few,TRBJ2-7
CASSYSFGSGNTIYF,TGTGCCAGCAGTTACTCGTTTGGCTCTGGAAACACCATATATTTT,TRBV6-5,.,few,TRBJ1-3
CASSIKSGRASEQYF,TGTGCCAGCAGCATAAAAAGCGGGAGGGCATCCGAGCAGTACTTC,TRBV7-2,TRBD2,many,TRBJ2-7
CASSSSTRRNQPQHF,TGTGCCAGCAGCTCCTCTACGCGACGCAATCAGCCCCAGCATTTT,TRBV7-9,.,few,TRBJ1-5
CATGGAQVSLREQYF,TGCGCAACGGGGGGGGCGCAGGTCTCCCTAAGGGAGCAGTACTTC,TRBV6-1,TRBD2,few,TRBJ2-7
CASSLWTGLNQPQHF,TGTGCCAGCAGCTTATGGACAGGGCTTAATCAGCCCCAGCATTTT,TRBV7-2,TRBD1,.,TRBJ1-5
CASMRAASSLNTEAFF,TGTGCCAGTATGAGGGCAGCCTCTTCATTGAACACTGAAGCTTTCTTT,TRBV19,.,.,TRBJ1-1
CSASGAAFF,TGCAGCGCTTCGGGGGCGGCTTTCTTT,TRBV29-1,.,few,TRBJ1-1
CSVVWGSSYEQYF,TGCAGCGTTGTGTGGGGTAGCTCCTACGAGCAGTACTTC,TRBV29-1,.,many,TRBJ2-7
CASSLWVSNEQYF,TGTGCCAGCAGCTTATGGGTCTCGAACGAGCAGTACTTC,TRBV5-4,.,.,TRBJ2-7
CSARGDRGMSEAFF,TGCAGTGCTAGGGGGGACAGGGGTATGTCTGAAGCTTTCTTT,TRBV20-1,TRBD1,.,TRBJ1-1
CSVEEVDRSFF,TGCAGCGTTGAAGAGGTGGACAGGTCGTTCTTC,TRBV29-1,TRBD1,.,TRBJ2-1
CATSDPGRTSNEQFF,TGTGCCACCAGTGATCCGGGACGGACAAGCAATGAGCAGTTCTTC,TRBV24-1,.,few,TRBJ2-1